The sample holds a few counts of the clone carrying this T cell receptor beta chain. Its specificity is not known. Generated by immunoSEQ multiplex PCR, the TCRdb table keeps only in-frame clones and is missing some. The sample records about 3,300 clones, approximately 83% being singletons. This record comes from a study of chemoradiotherapy in HPV16-positive cancers. Study findings and constraints: Better recurrence-free survival went with HPV-responsive T-cell expansion in HPV16-positive patients. Candidate HPV-specific clones and E7-related TCR motifs grew in tumor during treatment.

Trimming removed 0 bases at V and 10 bases at J, with 18 bases between. Looked up from germline, CDR1 is MGHRA and CDR2 is YSYEKL. The CDR3 contains 16 residues. Samples were taken several times over chemoradiotherapy. The V gene is TRBV4-1, the J gene TRBJ1-4, with D perhaps matching TRBD1 (6 bases). The clonotype originates from a human donor with HPV-associated anogenital cancer. The sequencing used tumor tissue, collected from a patient who underwent chemoradiotherapy. The CDR3 is CASSQEPHRQGLKLFF. CDR3 nucleotides: TGCGCCAGCAGCCAAGAACCCCATAGGCAGGGGCTAAAACTGTTTTTT.